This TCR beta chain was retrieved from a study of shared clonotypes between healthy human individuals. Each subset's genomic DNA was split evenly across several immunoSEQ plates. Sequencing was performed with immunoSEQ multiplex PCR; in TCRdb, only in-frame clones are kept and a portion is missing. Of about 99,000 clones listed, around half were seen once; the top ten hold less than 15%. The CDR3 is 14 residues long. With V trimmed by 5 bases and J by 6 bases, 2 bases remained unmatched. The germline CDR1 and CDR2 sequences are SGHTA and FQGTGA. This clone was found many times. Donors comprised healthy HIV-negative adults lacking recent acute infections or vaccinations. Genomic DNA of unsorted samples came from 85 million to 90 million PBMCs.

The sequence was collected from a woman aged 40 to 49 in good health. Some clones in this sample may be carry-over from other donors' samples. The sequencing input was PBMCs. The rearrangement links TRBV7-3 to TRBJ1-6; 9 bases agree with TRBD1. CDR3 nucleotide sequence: TGTGCCAGCAGCGTGACAGGGGGTAATTCACCCCTCCACTTT. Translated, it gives CASSVTGGNSPLHF.